The rows below give T cell receptor beta chains drawn from one sample of a study of blood T cell repertoires in COVID-19. Clones were sequenced by immunoSEQ multiplex PCR, and TCRdb holds only the in-frame ones, with some missing. The sample carries around 50,000 clones, approximately 86% recorded once. Sequenced input: peripheral blood. These receptors came from a man aged 55 to 70 with active or convalescent COVID-19. The CDR3 runs from the conserved cysteine through the conserved F or W. A D gene is named only where the DNA matches it firmly. Clone size appears in some rows only: once, few, many, or a class for an expanded clone.

TRBJ2-3	TRBD2	TRBV5-1	NA	TGCGCCAGCAGCTTAATAAGCGGGGGGGCCGGGGATACGCAGTATTTT	CASSLISGGAGDTQYF
TRBJ1-5	TRBD1	TRBV2	NA	TGTGCCAGCAGCCGGGACAGGGGCGATCAGCCCCAGCATTTT	CASSRDRGDQPQHF
TRBJ2-5	TRBD2	TRBV19	NA	TGTGCCAGTAGTATAGACGGGCTAGCGGGACCTCAAGAGACCCAGTACTTC	CASSIDGLAGPQETQYF
TRBJ2-7	TRBD2	TRBV30	NA	TGTGCCTGGAGTGTACTGACGGGGGGGCCCTACGAGCAGTACTTC	CAWSVLTGGPYEQYF
TRBJ2-5	TRBD2	TRBV7-2	NA	TGTGCCAGCAGCCCAGGGACTACCTTCAAAGAGACCCAGTACTTC	CASSPGTTFKETQYF
TRBJ1-2	NA	TRBV7-9	NA	TGTGCCTCCCTCCTGGGCAGTGAAAACTATGGCTACACCTTC	CASLLGSENYGYTF
TRBJ2-2	NA	TRBV10-3	NA	TGTGCCATCACTGACTGGCAAAACACCGGGGAGCTGTTTTTT	CAITDWQNTGELFF
TRBJ2-1	TRBD2	TRBV20-1	few	TGCAGTGCTAGTAGCGGGCCCAGCTCCTACAATGAGCAGTTCTTC	CSASSGPSSYNEQFF
TRBJ2-1	TRBD2	TRBV10-3	NA	TGTGCCATCAGTCACGGACTAGCGGGTTCCAACAATGAGCAGTTCTTC	CAISHGLAGSNNEQFF
TRBJ1-5	NA	TRBV5-4	NA	TGTGCCAGCAGCCTTCCCAATCAGCCCCAGCATTTT	CASSLPNQPQHF
TRBJ1-1	NA	TRBV7-9	NA	TGTGCCAGCAGCTTAAGCGCGCCTGAAGCTTTCTTT	CASSLSAPEAFF
TRBJ1-5	NA	TRBV29-1	NA	TGCAGCGTTGCTCAACAGATAAATCAGCCCCAGCATTTT	CSVAQQINQPQHF
TRBJ1-2	NA	TRBV5-6	once	TGTGCCAGCAGCTTGGATCCTCAGGGTGTCTATGGCTACACCTTC	CASSLDPQGVYGYTF
TRBJ1-2	NA	TRBV6-5	NA	TGTGCCAGCAGTTACAGCAGGGACTATGGCTACACCTTC	CASSYSRDYGYTF
TRBJ2-7	NA	TRBV5-4	NA	TGTGCCAGCAGCTTGATTGAGGGCTACGAGCAGTACTTC	CASSLIEGYEQYF
TRBJ1-4	TRBD1	TRBV6-5	NA	TGTGCCAGCCAAATTAGGGACAGAGCTAATGAAAAACTGTTTTTT	CASQIRDRANEKLFF
TRBJ1-1	NA	TRBV29-1	NA	TGCAGCGTTGAAACAGGGTGGTACACTGAAGCTTTCTTT	CSVETGWYTEAFF
TRBJ2-3	NA	TRBV11-2	NA	TGTGCCAGCAGCTTAGTCCTACAGGGAGTAGTGTTCACAGATACGCAGTATTTT	CASSLVLQGVVFTDTQYF
TRBJ1-1	NA	TRBV3-1/TRBV3-2	NA	TGTGCCAGCAGCCTTAGCCGGACGGGGGGGACTGAAGCTTTCTTT	CASSLSRTGGTEAFF
TRBJ1-3	NA	TRBV2	NA	TGTGCCAGCAAACAAGGGGCCCCTGGAAACACCATATATTTT	CASKQGAPGNTIYF
TRBJ2-5	TRBD2	TRBV3-1/TRBV3-2	NA	TGTGCCAGCAGCCAAGAGGCTAGCGGGCAGACCCAGTACTTC	CASSQEASGQTQYF
TRBJ1-2	NA	TRBV14	NA	TGTGCCAGCAGCCAATTGGCAGGAGGAGACGGCTACACCTTC	CASSQLAGGDGYTF
TRBJ1-5	NA	TRBV30	once	TGTGCCTGGAGTCCCAATAGCAATCAGCCCCAGCATTTT	CAWSPNSNQPQHF
TRBJ1-6	NA	TRBV21-1	once	TGTGCCAGCAGTATGGGGAGCTCCTATAATTCACCCCTCCACTTT	CASSMGSSYNSPLHF
TRBJ2-3	NA	TRBV4-2	NA	TGTGCCAGCAGCCAAGTCGTTCAGGGGACAGATACGCAGTATTTT	CASSQVVQGTDTQYF